This TCR beta chain was captured by sequencing in a study of control samples from healthy donors and cancer patients. CDR3 length: 11 residues. Assay used: immunoSEQ multiplex PCR; TCRdb lists only in-frame clones, some missing. The sample records about 85,000 clones, about nine tenths being singletons. A note on this clone: Germline is not matched at one junction end, which may reflect a read error.

The sequenced sample was blood. This chain connects TRBV12-3 or TRBV12-4 to TRBJ1-2; D not certain. This TCR was recovered from a woman younger than 30 in good health. CDR3 residues: CASTRYRGYIF. The CDR3 DNA reads as TGTGCCAGCACCCGATATCGCGGCTACATCTTC.